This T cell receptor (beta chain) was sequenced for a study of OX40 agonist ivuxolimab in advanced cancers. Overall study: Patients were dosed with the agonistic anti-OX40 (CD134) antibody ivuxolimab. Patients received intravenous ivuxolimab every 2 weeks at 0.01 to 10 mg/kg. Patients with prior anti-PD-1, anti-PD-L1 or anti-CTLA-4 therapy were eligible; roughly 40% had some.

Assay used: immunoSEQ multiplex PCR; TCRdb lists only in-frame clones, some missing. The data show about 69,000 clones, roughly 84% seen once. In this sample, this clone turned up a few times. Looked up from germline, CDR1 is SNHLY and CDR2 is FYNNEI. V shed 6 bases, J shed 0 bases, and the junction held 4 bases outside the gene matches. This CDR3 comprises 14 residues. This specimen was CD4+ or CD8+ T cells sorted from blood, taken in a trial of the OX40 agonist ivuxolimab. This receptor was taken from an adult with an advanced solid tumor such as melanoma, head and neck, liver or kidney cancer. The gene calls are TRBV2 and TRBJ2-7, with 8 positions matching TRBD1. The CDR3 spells CASRDRAPSYEQYF. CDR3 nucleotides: TGTGCCAGCAGGGACAGGGCCCCCTCCTACGAGCAGTACTTC.